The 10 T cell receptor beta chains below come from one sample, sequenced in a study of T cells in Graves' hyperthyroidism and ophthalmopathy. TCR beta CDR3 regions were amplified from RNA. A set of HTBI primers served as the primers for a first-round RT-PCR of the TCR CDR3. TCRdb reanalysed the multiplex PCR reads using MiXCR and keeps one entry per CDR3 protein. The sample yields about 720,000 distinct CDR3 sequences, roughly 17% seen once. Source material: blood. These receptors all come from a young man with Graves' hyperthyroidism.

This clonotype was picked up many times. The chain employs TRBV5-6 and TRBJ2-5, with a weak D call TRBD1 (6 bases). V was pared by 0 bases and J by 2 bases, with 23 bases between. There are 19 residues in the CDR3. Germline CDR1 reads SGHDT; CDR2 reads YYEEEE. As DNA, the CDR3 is TGTGCCAGCAGCTTGGTCCCGTGGGACACTTGGAAAGGGCAAGAGACCCAGTACTTC. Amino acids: CASSLVPWDTWKGQETQYF.

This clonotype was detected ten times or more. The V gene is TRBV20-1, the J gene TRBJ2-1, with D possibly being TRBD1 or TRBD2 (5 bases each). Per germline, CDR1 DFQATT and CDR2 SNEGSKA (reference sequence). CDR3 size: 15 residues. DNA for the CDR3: TGCAGGGGGGTTGCGGCCCCCGTCTTCTACAATGAGCAGTTCTTC. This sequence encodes CRGVAAPVFYNEQFF.

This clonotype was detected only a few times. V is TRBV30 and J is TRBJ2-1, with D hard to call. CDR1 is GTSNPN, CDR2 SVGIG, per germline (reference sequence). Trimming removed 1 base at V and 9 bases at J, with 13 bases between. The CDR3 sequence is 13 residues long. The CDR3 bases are TGTGCCTGGAGTGCTATGATCGTGAGTGAGCAGTTCTTC. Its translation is CAWSAMIVSEQFF.

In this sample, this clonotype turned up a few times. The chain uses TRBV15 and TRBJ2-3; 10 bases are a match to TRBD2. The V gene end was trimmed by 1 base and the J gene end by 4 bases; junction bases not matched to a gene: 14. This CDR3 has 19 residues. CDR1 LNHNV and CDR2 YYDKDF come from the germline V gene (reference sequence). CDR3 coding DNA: TGTGCCACCAGCAGAGCCACTCTCGGGCTAGCGGGAGCTGCAGATACGCAGTATTTT. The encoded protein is CATSRATLGLAGAADTQYF.

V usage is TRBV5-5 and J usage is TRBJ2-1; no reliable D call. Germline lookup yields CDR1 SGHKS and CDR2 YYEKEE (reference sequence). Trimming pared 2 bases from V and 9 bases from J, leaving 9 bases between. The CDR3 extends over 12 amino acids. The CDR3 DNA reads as TGTGCCAGCAGCTTTATATTCCCTGAGCAGTTCTTC. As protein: CASSFIFPEQFF. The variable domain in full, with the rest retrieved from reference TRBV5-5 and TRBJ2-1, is DAGVTQSPTHLIKTRGQQVTLRCSPISGHKSVSWYQQVLGQGPQFIFQYYEKEERGRGNFPDRFSARQFPNYSSELNVNALLLGDSALYLCASSFIFPEQFFGPGTRLTVL.

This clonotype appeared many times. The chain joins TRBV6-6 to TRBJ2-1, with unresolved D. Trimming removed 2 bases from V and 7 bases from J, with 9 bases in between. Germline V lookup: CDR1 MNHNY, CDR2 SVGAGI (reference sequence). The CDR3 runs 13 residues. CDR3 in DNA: TGTGCCAGCAGTTACGCCATTATGAATGAGCAGTTCTTC. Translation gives CASSYAIMNEQFF.

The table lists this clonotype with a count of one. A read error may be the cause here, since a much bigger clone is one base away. DNA of the CDR3: TGTGCCGAACCCTTGCCTGCGGAAGGACCCGAGCAGTACTTC. Its translation is CAEPLPAEGPEQYF. V gene TRBV10-3 combines with J gene TRBJ2-7; D gene unclear. The germline V gene encodes CDR1 ENHRY and CDR2 SYGVKD. V dropped 11 bases and J dropped 6 bases, with 23 bases sitting between them. The length of the CDR3 is 14 residues.

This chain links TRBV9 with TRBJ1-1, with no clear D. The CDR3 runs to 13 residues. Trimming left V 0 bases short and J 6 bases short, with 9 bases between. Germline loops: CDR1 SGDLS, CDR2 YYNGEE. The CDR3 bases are TGTGCCAGCAGCGTAGACGGGAAGGCTGAAGCTTTCTTT. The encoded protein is CASSVDGKAEAFF.

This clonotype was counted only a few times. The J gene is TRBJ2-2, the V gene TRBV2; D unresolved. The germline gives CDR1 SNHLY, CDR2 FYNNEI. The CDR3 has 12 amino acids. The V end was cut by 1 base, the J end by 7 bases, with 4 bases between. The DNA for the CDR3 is TGTGCCAGCAGTGAAGGCATCGGGGAGCTGTTTTTT. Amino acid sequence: CASSEGIGELFF.

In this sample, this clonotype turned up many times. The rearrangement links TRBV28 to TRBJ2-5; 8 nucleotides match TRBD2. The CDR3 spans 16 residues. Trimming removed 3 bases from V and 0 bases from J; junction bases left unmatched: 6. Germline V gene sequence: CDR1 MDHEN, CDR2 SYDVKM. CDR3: CASSFFGRGYQETQYF. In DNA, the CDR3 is TGTGCCAGCAGTTTCTTCGGGAGGGGGTACCAAGAGACCCAGTACTTC. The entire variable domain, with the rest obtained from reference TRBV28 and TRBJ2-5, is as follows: DVKVTQSSRYLVKRTGEKVFLECVQDMDHENMFWYRQDPGLGLRLIYFSYDVKMKEKGDIPEGYSVSREKKERFSLILESASTNQTSMYLCASSFFGRGYQETQYFGPGTRLLVL.